This T cell receptor beta chain appears in the sequencing data of a study of shared clonotypes between healthy human individuals. General observations from the study: A handful of donors showed sharing of about 4.7% of naive CD4 clonotypes.

Concerning this clone itself: Antigen specificity is unknown. At one boundary the junction diverges from the germline segment, which might be a read error.

The germline CDR1 and CDR2 sequences are LNHDA and SQIVND (reference sequence). This CDR3 has 14 residues. TCRdb keeps only in-frame clones here, not all; method: immunoSEQ multiplex PCR. The sample holds under 1,100,000 clones, around 76% seen once. The sequence was collected from a man aged 18 to 29 in good health. Sequencing input: memory CD4+ T cells sorted from blood. Described subset: CD45RA-negative fraction. The chain employs TRBV19 and TRBJ2-7; 7 nucleotides line up with TRBD2. CDR3 sequence reads: CASSRGAGSYEQYF. The CDR3, as DNA: TGTGCTAGTAGTAGGGGAGCGGGATCCTACGAGCAGTACTTC.